This T cell receptor (beta chain) was recorded in a study of tumor and adjacent non-tumor tissue in lung cancer. Study at large: Histology: under 15 adenocarcinoma, a couple of squamous cell carcinoma, 1 small cell lung cancer. Samples averaged roughly 4.2 million productive TCRbeta reads each.

Three rounds of nested PCR, following a modified ARM-PCR protocol, produced the TCRbeta library. In TCRdb, the multiplex PCR reads were re-called with MiXCR into one record per CDR3 protein. Of 200,000 to 250,000 distinct CDR3 sequences in the sample, over 55% are singletons; the top ten hold roughly 24%. V dropped 5 bases and J dropped 2 bases, with 12 bases sitting between them. The CDR3 has 15 amino acids. Germline CDR1 and CDR2: SGHAT and FQNNGV. The template was RNA from unsorted bulk tissue. The chain has TRBV11-2 and TRBJ2-2, with no clear D. The sequenced sample was lung tumor tissue. The TCR originated in a man in his 60s with non-small cell lung cancer. CDR3 region: CASSECGRNTGELFF. DNA for the CDR3: TGTGCCAGCAGCGAATGTGGCCGAAACACCGGGGAGCTGTTTTTT.